A selection of T cell receptor beta chains follows, all from one sample in a study of blood T cell repertoires in COVID-19. Only in-frame clones appear in the TCRdb table, and some are missing; sequencing was by immunoSEQ multiplex PCR. The table lists fewer than 130,000 clones, approximately 70% of them singletons. Sequencing used peripheral blood. The receptors come from a man aged 80 or over with acute or convalescent COVID-19. Both conserved end residues are part of each CDR3. D genes are given only for firm matches. Size values are once, few and many counts, or a class for expanded clones, and some rows have none.

TRBJ2-7 NA TRBD1 TRBV28 TGTGCCAGCAGTTTGGGACAGGGCTACGAGCAGTACTTC CASSLGQGYEQYF
TRBJ2-5 NA NA TRBV21-1 TGTGCCAGCAGCATGGGCCATGGGGAGACCCAGTACTTC CASSMGHGETQYF
TRBJ2-3 NA TRBD2 TRBV5-4 TGTGCCAGCAGCCCTAGCGGGAGGGCCTTTGTCGATACGCAGTATTTT CASSPSGRAFVDTQYF
TRBJ1-1 NA TRBD1 TRBV7-2 TGTGCCAGCAGCGTAAGACAGGGGGCGGTTGAAGCTTTCTTT CASSVRQGAVEAFF
TRBJ2-1 NA NA TRBV10-3 TGTGCCTCCCGACCTGACTGGCCCAATGAGCAGTTCTTC CASRPDWPNEQFF
TRBJ1-1 many NA TRBV18 TGTGCCAGCTCACTCCAGGGAGGGACTGAAGCTTTCTTT CASSLQGGTEAFF
TRBJ2-1 NA NA TRBV18 TGTGCCAGCTCATCCAGTGAGCAGTTCTTC CASSSSEQFF
TRBJ2-7 NA NA TRBV2 TGTGCCAGCAGTGACAGTTTAGCGTTAGCCTACGAGCAGTACTTC CASSDSLALAYEQYF
TRBJ1-1 few NA TRBV28 TGTGCCAGCAGTTCCCACAGGGACAACACTGAAGCTTTCTTT CASSSHRDNTEAFF
TRBJ1-5 NA NA TRBV20-1 TGCAGTGCTTCTACTGGTGAGCCCCAGCATTTT CSASTGEPQHF
TRBJ1-1 NA TRBD1 TRBV14 TGTGCCAGCAGCCAGTTGGGACAGGCGAACACTGAAGCTTTCTTT CASSQLGQANTEAFF
TRBJ2-1 few NA TRBV4-1 TGCGCCAGCAGCCCTGCGGCAGGGACCTACAATGAGCAGTTCTTC CASSPAAGTYNEQFF
TRBJ2-2 NA NA TRBV7-2 TGTGCCAGCACTAGCACTAGCAGCTACACCGGGGAGCTGTTTTTT CASTSTSSYTGELFF
TRBJ2-5 NA TRBD2 TRBV7-9 TGTGCCAGCAGACCAGCCGGGAGGGTAGGAGAGACCCAGTACTTC CASRPAGRVGETQYF
TRBJ1-2 NA NA TRBV5-6 TGTGCCAGCAGCCCCGCAAATACTAGGGCTAACTATGGCTACACCTTC CASSPANTRANYGYTF
TRBJ2-1 few NA TRBV12-3/TRBV12-4 TGTGCCAGCAGCTTGACTAACAACAATGAGCAGTTCTTC CASSLTNNNEQFF
TRBJ1-1 NA TRBD1 TRBV3-1/TRBV3-2 TGTGCCAGCAGCCGGGGATTGGGACAGGGGAGAACACTGATAGCTTTCTTT CASSRGLGQGRTLIAFF
TRBJ2-5 NA NA TRBV5-1 TGCGCCAGCAGCTTGGGGCAGGGGATGGAGACCCAGTACTTC CASSLGQGMETQYF
TRBJ2-5 NA NA TRBV2 TGTGCCAGCAGTGGACGGGGTACGGTTTCCCAGTACTTC CASSGRGTVSQYF
TRBJ2-3 NA NA TRBV7-2 TGTGCCAGCAGCTTTTTACAGATCACAGATACGCAGTATTTT CASSFLQITDTQYF
TRBJ2-2 NA TRBD1 TRBV6-1 TGTGCCAGCAGACGCGGGACAGGGGACACCGGGGAGCTGTTTTTT CASRRGTGDTGELFF
TRBJ2-5 NA NA TRBV19 TGTGCCAGTAGTATAGACCGGACAGCCGCCCAGTACTTC CASSIDRTAAQYF
TRBJ2-4 NA NA TRBV5-6 TGTGCCAGCAGCCGGACGGGAGTAGGAAAAAACATTCAGTACTTC CASSRTGVGKNIQYF
TRBJ2-1 NA NA TRBV12-3/TRBV12-4 TGTGCCAGCAGTTTTACGGATAGCGTGAGGCAGTTCTTC CASSFTDSVRQFF
TRBJ1-5 NA NA TRBV15 TGTGCCACCAGCAGAGATTTCAGGGGCGATCAGCCCCAGCATTTT CATSRDFRGDQPQHF
TRBJ2-7 NA NA TRBV14 TGTGCCAGCAGCCAAGGGGGTGGACTGACGTTGTCCTACGAGCAGTACTTC CASSQGGGLTLSYEQYF
TRBJ2-7 NA TRBD1 TRBV6-1 TGTGCCAGCAGTTGGGACAGGGACGAGCAGTACTTC CASSWDRDEQYF
TRBJ2-1 NA NA TRBV6-5 TGTGCCAGCAGTTTGTCTGGCGGGCCTAACAATGAGCAGTTCTTC CASSLSGGPNNEQFF
TRBJ1-4 NA NA TRBV28 TGTGCCAGCAGTTTGTTGGGCAATGAAAAACTGTTTTTT CASSLLGNEKLFF
TRBJ1-2 NA TRBD1 TRBV28 TGTGCCAGCAGTTTAGGGACAGGGACTGAAGGCTACACCTTC CASSLGTGTEGYTF
TRBJ1-2 NA NA TRBV9 TGTGCCAGCAGCGTAGACGTAGACTATGGCTACACCTTC CASSVDVDYGYTF
TRBJ2-5 NA TRBD1 TRBV24-1 TGTGCCACCAGTGATTTGAACGGACAGGCCCAGTACTTC CATSDLNGQAQYF
TRBJ2-2 few TRBD1 TRBV9 TGTGCCAGCAGCGAATCGGGACAGACCACCGGGGAGCTGTTTTTT CASSESGQTTGELFF
TRBJ2-2 NA NA TRBV19 TGTGCCAGTAACTGGCAGGGCGGCTCCGGGGAGCTGTTTTTT CASNWQGGSGELFF
TRBJ1-4 NA NA TRBV5-1 TGCGCCAGCAGCTTTGGGGCGCAAACAACTAATGAAAAACTGTTTTTT CASSFGAQTTNEKLFF
TRBJ1-2 NA NA TRBV5-1 TGCGCCAGCAGCCCCCCGGGAGACGGCTACACCTTC CASSPPGDGYTF
TRBJ2-3 NA TRBD1 TRBV13 TGTGCCAGCAGCTTAGTCGGACAGGGGGCCGCAGATACGCAGTATTTT CASSLVGQGAADTQYF